This T cell receptor (beta chain) was captured by sequencing in a study of blood T cell repertoires in COVID-19. Ages ranged from about 18 to 89 years, with residence in 20 to 30 US areas. Profiled with immunoSEQ multiplex PCR; TCRdb holds only in-frame clones, not every one. The repertoire holds fewer than 400,000 clones, with about 83% as singletons. The CDR3 has 15 residues. Germline-derived CDR1 and CDR2 are LNHDA and SQIVND (reference sequence). V dropped 6 bases and J dropped 3; count of bases not matched to a gene: 10. The TCR comes from a woman aged 45-59 years who had recovered from COVID-19. V gene TRBV19 combines with J gene TRBJ1-2; 7 bases match TRBD1. Specimen: PBMCs or T cells enriched from blood (not recorded which). In DNA form, the CDR3 reads TGTGCCAGTAGAGTTAAGGGGGCTCTCTACTATGGCTACACCTTC. This gives the protein CASRVKGALYYGYTF. The whole variable domain, remainder taken from reference TRBV19 and TRBJ1-2, is DGGITQSPKYLFRKEGQNVTLSCEQNLNHDAMYWYRQDPGQGLRLIYYSQIVNDFQKGDIAEGYSVSREKKESFPLTVTSAQKNPTAFYLCASRVKGALYYGYTFGSGTRLTVV.